The clone carrying this TCR beta chain appeared many times. Its antigen remains unknown. The CDR3 sequence is 15 residues long. V was clipped by 0 bases and J by 0 bases, with 12 bases between them. Germline CDR1 DFQATT, CDR2 SNEGSKA (reference sequence). TCRdb reanalysed the 5' RACE reads using MiXCR and keeps one entry per CDR3 protein. The sample records approximately 210,000 distinct CDR3 sequences, approximately 20% being singletons. This entry is derived from a study of T-cell memory formation after mild COVID-19. Findings of the study overall: CD4+ contracting clones were mainly CM and EM; CD8+ ones, EMRA.

This clonotype originated in an adult woman who had mild COVID-19 (a few samples of this study predate the infection). Cell type and time point are not known. The sequenced sample consisted of PBMCs or a T cell subset sorted from them (not recorded which). The gene calls are TRBV20-1 and TRBJ2-7, with D perhaps assigned TRBD1 or TRBD2 (5 bases each). CDR3 amino acids: CSARDLAGSSYEQYF. In DNA form, the CDR3 reads TGCAGTGCTAGAGATCTGGCAGGGAGCTCCTACGAGCAGTACTTC.